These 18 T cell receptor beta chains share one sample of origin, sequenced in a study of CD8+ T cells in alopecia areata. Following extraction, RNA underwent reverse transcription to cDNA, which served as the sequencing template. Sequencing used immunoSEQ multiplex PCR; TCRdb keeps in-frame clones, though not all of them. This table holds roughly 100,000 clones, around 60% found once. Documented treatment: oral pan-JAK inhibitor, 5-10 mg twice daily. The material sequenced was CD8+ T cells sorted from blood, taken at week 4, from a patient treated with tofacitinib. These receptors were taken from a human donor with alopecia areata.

The CDR3 here is CASSLSSGGLDTQYF. The CDR3 DNA is TGTGCCAGCAGCCTATCTAGCGGGGGGCTAGATACGCAGTATTTT. This chain joins TRBV7-3 and TRBJ2-3; 11 bases are a match to TRBD2. Germline lookup yields CDR1 SGHTA and CDR2 FQGTGA. This CDR3 spans 15 amino acids. V lost 5 bases to trimming and J lost 5 bases; unmatched junction nucleotides: 6.

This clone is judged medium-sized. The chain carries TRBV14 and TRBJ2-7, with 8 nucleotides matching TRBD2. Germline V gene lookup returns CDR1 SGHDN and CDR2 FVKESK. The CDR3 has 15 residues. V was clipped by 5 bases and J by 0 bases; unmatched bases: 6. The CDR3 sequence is CASSRGTSLSYEQYF. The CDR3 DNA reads TGTGCCAGCAGCAGAGGGACTAGTCTCTCCTACGAGCAGTACTTC.

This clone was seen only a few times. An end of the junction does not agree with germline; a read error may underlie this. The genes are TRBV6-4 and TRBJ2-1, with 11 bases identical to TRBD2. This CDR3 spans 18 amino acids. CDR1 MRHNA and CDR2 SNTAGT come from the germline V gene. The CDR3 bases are TGTGCCAGCAGTTACTCGATCGGACTAGCGGGCGAATACAATGAGCAGTTCTTC. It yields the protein CASSYSIGLAGEYNEQFF.

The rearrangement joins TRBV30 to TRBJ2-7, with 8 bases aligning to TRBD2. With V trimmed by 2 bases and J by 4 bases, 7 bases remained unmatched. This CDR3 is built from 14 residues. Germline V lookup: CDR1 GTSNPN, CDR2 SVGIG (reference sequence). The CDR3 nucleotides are TGTGCCTGGAGTAACGGCGGGAGGATGTACGAGCAGTACTTC. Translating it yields CAWSNGGRMYEQYF.

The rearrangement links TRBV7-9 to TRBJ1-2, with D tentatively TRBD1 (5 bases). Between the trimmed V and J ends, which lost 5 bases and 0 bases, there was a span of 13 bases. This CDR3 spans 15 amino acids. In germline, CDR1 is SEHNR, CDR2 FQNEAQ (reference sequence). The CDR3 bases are TGTGCCAGCAGCCCAGAGGGGCCCTCTAACTATGGCTACACCTTC. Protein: CASSPEGPSNYGYTF.

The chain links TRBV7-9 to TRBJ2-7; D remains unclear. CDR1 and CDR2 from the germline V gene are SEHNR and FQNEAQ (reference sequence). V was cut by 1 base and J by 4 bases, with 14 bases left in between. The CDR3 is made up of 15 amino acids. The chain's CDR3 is CASSLEEAGLYEQYF. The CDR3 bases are TGTGCCAGCAGCTTAGAGGAAGCCGGTCTTTACGAGCAGTACTTC.

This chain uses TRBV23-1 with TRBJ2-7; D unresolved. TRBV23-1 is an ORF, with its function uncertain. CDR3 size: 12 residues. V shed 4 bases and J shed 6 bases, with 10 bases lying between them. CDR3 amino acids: CASSLTAFEQYF. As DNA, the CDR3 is TGCGCCAGCAGTCTGACCGCCTTCGAGCAGTACTTC.

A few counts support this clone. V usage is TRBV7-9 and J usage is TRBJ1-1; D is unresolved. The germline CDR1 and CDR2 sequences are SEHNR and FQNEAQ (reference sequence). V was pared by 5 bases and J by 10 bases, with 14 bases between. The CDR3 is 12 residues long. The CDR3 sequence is CASSDGLLSAFF. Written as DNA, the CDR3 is TGTGCCAGCAGCGACGGCCTCCTATCAGCTTTCTTT.

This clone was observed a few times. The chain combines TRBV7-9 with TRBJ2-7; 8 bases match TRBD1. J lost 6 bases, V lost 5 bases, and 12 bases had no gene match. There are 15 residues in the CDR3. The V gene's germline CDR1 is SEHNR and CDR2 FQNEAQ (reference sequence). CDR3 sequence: CASSPTGGFLFEQYF. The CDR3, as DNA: TGTGCCAGCAGCCCCACAGGGGGTTTCTTGTTCGAGCAGTACTTC.

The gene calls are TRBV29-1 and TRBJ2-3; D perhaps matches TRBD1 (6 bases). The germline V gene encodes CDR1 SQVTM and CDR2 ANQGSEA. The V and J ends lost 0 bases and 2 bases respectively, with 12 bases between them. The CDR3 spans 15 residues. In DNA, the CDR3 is TGCAGCGTTGAAGATCGGACAGCACCCACAGATACGCAGTATTTT. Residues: CSVEDRTAPTDTQYF.

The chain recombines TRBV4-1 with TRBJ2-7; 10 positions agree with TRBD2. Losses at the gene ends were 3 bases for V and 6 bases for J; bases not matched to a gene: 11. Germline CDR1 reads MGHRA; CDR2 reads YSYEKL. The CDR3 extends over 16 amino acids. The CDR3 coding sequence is TGCGCCAGCAGCCATTACTCTAGCGGGAGTTCGGTCGAGCAGTACTTC. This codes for CASSHYSSGSSVEQYF.

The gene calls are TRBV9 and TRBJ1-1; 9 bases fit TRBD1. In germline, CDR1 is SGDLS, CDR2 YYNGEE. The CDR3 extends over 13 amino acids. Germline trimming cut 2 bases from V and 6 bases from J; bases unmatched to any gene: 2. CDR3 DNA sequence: TGTGCCAGCAGCGTGACAGGGGGAGCTGAAGCTTTCTTT. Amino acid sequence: CASSVTGGAEAFF.

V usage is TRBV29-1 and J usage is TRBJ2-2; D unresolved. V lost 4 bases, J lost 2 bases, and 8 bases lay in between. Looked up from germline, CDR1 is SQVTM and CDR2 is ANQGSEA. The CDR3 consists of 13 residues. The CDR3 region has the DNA TGCAGCGTTGGTGGTTATAACACCGGGGAGCTGTTTTTT. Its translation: CSVGGYNTGELFF.

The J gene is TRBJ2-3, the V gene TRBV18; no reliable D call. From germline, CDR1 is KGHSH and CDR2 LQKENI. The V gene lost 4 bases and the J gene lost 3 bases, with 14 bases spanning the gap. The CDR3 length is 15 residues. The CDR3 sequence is CASSLFEPATDTQYF. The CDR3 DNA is TGTGCCAGCTCACTCTTCGAGCCCGCGACAGATACGCAGTATTTT.

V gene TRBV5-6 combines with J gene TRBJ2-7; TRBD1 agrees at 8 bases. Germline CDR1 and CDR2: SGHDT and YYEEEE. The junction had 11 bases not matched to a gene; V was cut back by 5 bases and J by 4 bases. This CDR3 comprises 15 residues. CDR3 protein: CASSSDRVRVYEQYF. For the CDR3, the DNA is TGTGCCAGCAGTTCGGACAGGGTGAGGGTTTACGAGCAGTACTTC. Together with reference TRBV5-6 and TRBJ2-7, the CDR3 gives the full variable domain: DAGVTQSPTHLIKTRGQQVTLRCSPKSGHDTVSWYQQALGQGPQFIFQYYEEEERQRGNFPDRFSGHQFPNYSSELNVNALLLGDSALYLCASSSDRVRVYEQYFGPGTRLTVT.

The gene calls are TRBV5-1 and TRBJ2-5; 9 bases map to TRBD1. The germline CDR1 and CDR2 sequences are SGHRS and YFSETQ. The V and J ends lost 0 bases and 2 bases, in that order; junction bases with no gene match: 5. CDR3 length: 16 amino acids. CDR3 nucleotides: TGCGCCAGCAGCTTGGAACCGGGACAGGGTCAAGAGACCCAGTACTTC. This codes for CASSLEPGQGQETQYF.

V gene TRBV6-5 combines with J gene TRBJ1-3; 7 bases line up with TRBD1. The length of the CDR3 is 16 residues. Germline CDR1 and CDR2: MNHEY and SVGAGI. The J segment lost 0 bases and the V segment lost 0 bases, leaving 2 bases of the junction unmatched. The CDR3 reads CASSYSGTASGNTIYF. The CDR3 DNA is TGTGCCAGCAGTTACTCTGGGACAGCCTCTGGAAACACCATATATTTT.

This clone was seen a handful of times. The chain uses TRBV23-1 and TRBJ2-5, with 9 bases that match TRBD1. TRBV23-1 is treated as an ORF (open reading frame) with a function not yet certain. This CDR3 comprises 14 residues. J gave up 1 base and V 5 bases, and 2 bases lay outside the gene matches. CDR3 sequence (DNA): TGCGCCAGCAGTGAGGGACAGGGCCAAGAGACCCAGTACTTC. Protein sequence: CASSEGQGQETQYF.